This is a list of T cell receptor beta chains from one sample in a study of monozygotic twins with cystic fibrosis. Produced via immunoSEQ multiplex PCR; TCRdb's table is partial and in-frame only. The sample shows over 30,000 clones, under 70% of them seen only once. The source material was blood. The receptors stem from a girl between 5 and 17 years old with cystic fibrosis. Each CDR3 is given with its conserved first and last residue. Fields, in order: J gene, V gene, clone size, CDR3 length, CDR3 protein. Expanded clones are given a class, and other clones once, few, many or no size at all.

TRBJ2-7	TRBV5-5	.	12	CASSLQGDEQYF
TRBJ2-2	TRBV2	.	16	CASITRDRGDRGELFF
TRBJ2-5	TRBV5-6	.	14	CASSLGARGETQYF
TRBJ1-1	TRBV19	few	15	CASSIIWTVNTEAFF
TRBJ2-2	TRBV28	.	14	CASTPSGEPGELFF
TRBJ1-2	TRBV2	few	14	CASSGEWGPNGYTF
TRBJ1-1	TRBV7-6	.	12	CASSNRGTEAFF
TRBJ2-2	TRBV9	.	16	CASSVEGQRNTGELFF
TRBJ2-7	TRBV6-5	.	14	CASSYSTNSYEQYF
TRBJ2-1	TRBV5-3	.	15	CARSFFLSSYNEQFF
TRBJ2-7	TRBV4-1	.	15	CASSQELASSYEQYF
TRBJ1-4	TRBV4-3	.	19	CASSQAPGTGGAGREKLFF
TRBJ2-3	TRBV7-2	.	17	CASSPLGLAGGTDTQYF
TRBJ1-2	TRBV7-9	.	13	CASSSPGGYGYTF
TRBJ2-2	TRBV6-5	.	15	CASSLGTTDTGELFF
TRBJ1-2	TRBV19	.	16	CASRPEAGGSRYGYTF
TRBJ2-1	TRBV2	.	18	CASSSAASGTNLDNEQFF
TRBJ1-1	TRBV29-1	.	13	CSVEDRGDTEAFF
TRBJ2-3	TRBV4-3	.	16	CASSQDHRVGTDTQYF
TRBJ2-1	TRBV9	.	16	CASSVGGTDPYNEQFF
TRBJ2-1	TRBV25-1	.	13	CASKGGLNNEQFF
TRBJ1-5	TRBV7-8	once	16	CASSLAGGRGNQPQHF
TRBJ2-1	TRBV6-5	.	16	CASSYRTSGGYNEQFF
TRBJ2-7	TRBV9	once	14	CASSARDRGYEQYF
TRBJ2-2	TRBV6-5	.	14	CASGGQVNTGELFF
TRBJ1-2	TRBV13	.	15	CASSSDRGANYGYTF
TRBJ1-5	TRBV18	few	18	CASSPPWRQENSNQPQHF
TRBJ1-1	TRBV4-1	few	14	CASSQGWVGTEAFF
TRBJ1-1	TRBV10-2	few	13	CASSLDSNTEAFF
TRBJ1-2	TRBV29-1	.	13	CSVRTRVNYGYTF
TRBJ2-3	TRBV7-2	few	16	CASSFLAGGVSDTQYF
TRBJ1-1	TRBV7-9	few	14	CASSLGSRGTEAFF
TRBJ2-1	TRBV5-8	few	12	CASSLNYDEQFF
TRBJ1-1	TRBV7-9	few	13	CASNDGGNTEAFF
TRBJ1-2	TRBV6-4	once	12	CASSDFQGGYTF
TRBJ2-1	TRBV4-2	few	16	CASSQVFLAGYNEQFF
TRBJ1-2	TRBV4-3	.	15	CASSQETGVSSGYTF
TRBJ2-1	TRBV7-9	.	13	CASSREGGPRQFF
TRBJ1-2	TRBV19	few	14	CASSIVTRGYGYTF
TRBJ1-2	TRBV7-5	.	12	CARSLEEDGYTF
TRBJ2-1	TRBV10-3	.	13	CAILAETHNEQFF